This entry concerns a single TCR beta chain. The antigen remains unidentified. The primer mix had 60 Vbeta and 13 Jbeta primers. Libraries were prepared by immunoSEQ multiplex PCR; TCRdb keeps only in-frame clonotypes and omits some of them. The specimen's table records about 140,000 clones. V lost 0 bases and J 0 bases, leaving 14 bases between the germline ends. Germline V lookup: CDR1 LGHNA, CDR2 YNFKEQ. This CDR3 contains 17 residues. This sample stems from a study of cytomegalovirus exposure and HLA in healthy donors. Study-wide findings and caveats: Among the most significant clusters, several appeared linked to common viral pathogens in a later analysis.

Sequenced material: PBMCs. The chain links TRBV4-2 to TRBJ1-1, with D possibly being TRBD1 (5 bases). This sequence originates from a woman younger than 30 in good health and CMV-seronegative. This CDR3 reads CASSQDTYPGMNTEAFF. The CDR3 coding sequence is TGTGCCAGCAGCCAAGATACCTACCCAGGGATGAACACTGAAGCTTTCTTT.